One and the same sample provided the 2 T cell receptor beta chains below, sequenced in a study of cytomegalovirus exposure and HLA in healthy donors. Use of 60 Vbeta and 13 Jbeta primers characterized the PCR. The protocol was immunoSEQ multiplex PCR, while the TCRdb copy is restricted to in-frame clones and leaves out a portion. The sample has approximately 210,000 clones; about four fifths are singletons. Sequences were obtained from PBMCs. These receptors all stem from a woman between 40 and 50 years old in good health and CMV-seronegative.

The chain has TRBV6-1 and TRBJ2-7, with TRBD1 matching 10 bases. V shed 6 bases, J shed 4 bases, and the junction held 6 bases outside the gene matches. Per germline, CDR1 MNHNS and CDR2 SASEGT. This CDR3 contains 14 residues. The CDR3 nucleotides are TGTGCCAGCAGCCGGGACAGGGGTATATACGAGCAGTACGTC. Its translation is CASSRDRGIYEQYV.

The chain carries TRBV2 and TRBJ1-2; unclear D gene. The germline V and J ends were trimmed by 6 bases and 4 bases, with 18 bases remaining between them. CDR3 length: 15 amino acids. Germline CDR1 reads SNHLY; CDR2 reads FYNNEI. CDR3 residues: CASRPDGGILYGYTF. CDR3 nucleotides: TGTGCCAGCAGACCCGACGGAGGGATCCTCTATGGCTACACCTTC.